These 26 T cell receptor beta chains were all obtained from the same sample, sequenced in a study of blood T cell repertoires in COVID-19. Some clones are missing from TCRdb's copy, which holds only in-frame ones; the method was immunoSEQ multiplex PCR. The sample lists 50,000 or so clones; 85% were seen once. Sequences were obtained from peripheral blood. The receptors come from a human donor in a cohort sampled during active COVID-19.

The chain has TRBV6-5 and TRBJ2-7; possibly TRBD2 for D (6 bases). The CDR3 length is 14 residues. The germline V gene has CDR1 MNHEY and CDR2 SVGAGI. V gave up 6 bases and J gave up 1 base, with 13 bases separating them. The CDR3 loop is CASRGRERSYEQYF. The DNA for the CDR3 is TGTGCCAGCAGGGGTCGGGAGAGATCCTACGAGCAGTACTTC.

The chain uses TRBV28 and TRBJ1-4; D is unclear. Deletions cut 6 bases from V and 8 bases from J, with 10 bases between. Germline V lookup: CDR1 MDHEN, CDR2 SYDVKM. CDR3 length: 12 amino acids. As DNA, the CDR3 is TGTGCCAGCAGCCTACCGCACGAAAAACTGTTTTTT. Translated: CASSLPHEKLFF.

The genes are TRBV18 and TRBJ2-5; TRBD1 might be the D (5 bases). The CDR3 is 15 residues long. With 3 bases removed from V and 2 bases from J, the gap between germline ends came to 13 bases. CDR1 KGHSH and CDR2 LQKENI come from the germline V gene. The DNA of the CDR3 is TGTGCCAGCTCACCCCTAGGGGCCGCGCAAGAGACCCAGTACTTC. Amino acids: CASSPLGAAQETQYF.

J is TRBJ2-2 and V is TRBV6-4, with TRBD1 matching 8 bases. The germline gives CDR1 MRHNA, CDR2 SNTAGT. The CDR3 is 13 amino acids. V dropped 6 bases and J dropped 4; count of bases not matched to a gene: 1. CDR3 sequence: CASRQGVTGELFF. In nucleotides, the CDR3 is TGTGCCAGCAGACAGGGGGTCACCGGGGAGCTGTTTTTT.

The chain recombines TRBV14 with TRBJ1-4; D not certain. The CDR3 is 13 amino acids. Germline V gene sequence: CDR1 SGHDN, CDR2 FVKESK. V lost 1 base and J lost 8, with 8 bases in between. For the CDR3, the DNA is TGTGCCAGCAGCCAAGTGCGAGGGGAAAAACTGTTTTTT. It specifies CASSQVRGEKLFF.

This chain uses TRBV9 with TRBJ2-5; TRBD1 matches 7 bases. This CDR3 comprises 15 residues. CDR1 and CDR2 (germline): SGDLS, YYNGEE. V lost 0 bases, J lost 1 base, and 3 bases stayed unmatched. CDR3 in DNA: TGTGCCAGCAGCGTAGGGGGACAGTTCCAAGAGACCCAGTACTTC. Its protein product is CASSVGGQFQETQYF.

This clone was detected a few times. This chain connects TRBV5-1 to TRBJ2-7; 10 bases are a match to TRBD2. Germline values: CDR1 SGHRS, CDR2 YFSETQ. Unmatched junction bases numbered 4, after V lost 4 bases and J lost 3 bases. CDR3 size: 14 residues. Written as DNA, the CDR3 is TGCGCCAGCAGCCCGCTAGCGGGGGACTACGAGCAGTACTTC. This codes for CASSPLAGDYEQYF.

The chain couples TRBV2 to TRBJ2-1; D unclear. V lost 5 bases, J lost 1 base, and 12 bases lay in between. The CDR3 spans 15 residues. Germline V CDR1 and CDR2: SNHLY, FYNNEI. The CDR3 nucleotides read TGTGCCAGCAGTTCGGAGTCCCCTTCCTACAATGAGCAGTTCTTC. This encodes CASSSESPSYNEQFF.

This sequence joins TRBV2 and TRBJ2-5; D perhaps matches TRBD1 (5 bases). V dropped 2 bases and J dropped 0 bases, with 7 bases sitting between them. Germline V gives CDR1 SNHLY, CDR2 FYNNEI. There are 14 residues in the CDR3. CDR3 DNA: TGTGCCAGCAGTGAAAGGGGTTACCAAGAGACCCAGTACTTC. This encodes CASSERGYQETQYF.

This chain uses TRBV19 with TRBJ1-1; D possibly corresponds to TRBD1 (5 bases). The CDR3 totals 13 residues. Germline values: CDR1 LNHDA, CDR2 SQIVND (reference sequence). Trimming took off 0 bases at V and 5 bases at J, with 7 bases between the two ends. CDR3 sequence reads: CASSIERGTEAFF. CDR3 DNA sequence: TGTGCCAGTAGTATAGAAAGGGGAACTGAAGCTTTCTTT.

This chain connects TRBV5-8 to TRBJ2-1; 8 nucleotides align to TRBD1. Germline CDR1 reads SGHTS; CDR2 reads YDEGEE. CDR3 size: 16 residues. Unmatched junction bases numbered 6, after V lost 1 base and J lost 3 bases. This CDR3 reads CASSLRTGKVYNEQFF. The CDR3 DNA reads TGTGCCAGCAGCTTGCGGACAGGGAAGGTCTACAATGAGCAGTTCTTC.

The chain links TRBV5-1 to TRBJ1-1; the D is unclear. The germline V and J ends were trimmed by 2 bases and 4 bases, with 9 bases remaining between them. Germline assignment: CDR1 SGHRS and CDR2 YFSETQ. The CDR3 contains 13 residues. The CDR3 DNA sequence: TGCGCCAGCAGCTTAACGGGAGGCACTGAAGCTTTCTTT. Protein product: CASSLTGGTEAFF.

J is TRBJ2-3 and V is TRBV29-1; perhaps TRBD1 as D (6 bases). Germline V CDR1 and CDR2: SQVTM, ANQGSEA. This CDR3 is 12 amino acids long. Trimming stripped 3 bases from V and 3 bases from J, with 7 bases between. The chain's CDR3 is CSVEQGTDTQYF. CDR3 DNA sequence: TGCAGCGTTGAGCAGGGGACAGATACGCAGTATTTT.

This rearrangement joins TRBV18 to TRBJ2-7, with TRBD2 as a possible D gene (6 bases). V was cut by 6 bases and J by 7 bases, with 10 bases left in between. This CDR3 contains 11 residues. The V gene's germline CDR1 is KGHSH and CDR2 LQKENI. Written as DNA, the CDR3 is TGTGCCAGCTCGGCCGCGGGGGAGCAGTACTTC. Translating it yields CASSAAGEQYF.

The CDR3 DNA sequence: TGTGCCTGGAGTGTACTGGGACAGTTCAATTCACCCCTCCACTTT. Its protein is CAWSVLGQFNSPLHF. This rearrangement joins TRBV30 to TRBJ1-6, with 7 bases fitting TRBD1. The CDR3 has 15 amino acids. Germline-derived CDR1 and CDR2 are GTSNPN and SVGIG (reference sequence). After removal of 0 bases from V and 7 bases from J, the junction contained 6 bases not matched to a gene.

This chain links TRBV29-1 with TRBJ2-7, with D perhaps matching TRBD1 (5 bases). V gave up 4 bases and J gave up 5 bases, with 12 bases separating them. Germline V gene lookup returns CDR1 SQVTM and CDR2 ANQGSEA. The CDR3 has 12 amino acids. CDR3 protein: CSVGAGNDEQYF. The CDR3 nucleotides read TGCAGCGTTGGGGCAGGGAACGACGAGCAGTACTTC.

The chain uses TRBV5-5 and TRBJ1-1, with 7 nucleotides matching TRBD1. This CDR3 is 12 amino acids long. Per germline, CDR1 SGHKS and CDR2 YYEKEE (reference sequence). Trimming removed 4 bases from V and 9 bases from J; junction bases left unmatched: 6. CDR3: CASSSRDSKAFF. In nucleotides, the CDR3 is TGTGCCAGCAGCAGCCGGGACAGTAAAGCTTTCTTT.

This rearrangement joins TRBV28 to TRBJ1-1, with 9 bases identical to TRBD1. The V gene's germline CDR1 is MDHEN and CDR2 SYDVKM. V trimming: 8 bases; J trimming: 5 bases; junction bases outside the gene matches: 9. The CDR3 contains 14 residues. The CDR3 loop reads CASRIQGAPTEAFF. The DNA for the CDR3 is TGTGCCAGCCGGATACAGGGGGCGCCAACTGAAGCTTTCTTT.

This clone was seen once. The DNA for the CDR3 is TGTGCCAGCAGCCTGGACCCGACAAGCTCTGGAAACACCATATATTTT. Protein sequence: CASSLDPTSSGNTIYF. The genes are TRBV5-4 and TRBJ1-3; D not certain. Trimming left V 4 bases short and J 0 bases short, with 14 bases between. The CDR3 totals 16 residues. From germline, CDR1 is SGHNT and CDR2 YYREEE (reference sequence).

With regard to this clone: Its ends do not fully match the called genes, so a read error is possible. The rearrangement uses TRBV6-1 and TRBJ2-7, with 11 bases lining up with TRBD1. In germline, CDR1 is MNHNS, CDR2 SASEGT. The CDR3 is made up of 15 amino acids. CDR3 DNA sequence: TGTGCCAGCAGGGAAGGAGGGACAGGGGGCTACGAGCAGTACTTC. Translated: CASREGGTGGYEQYF.

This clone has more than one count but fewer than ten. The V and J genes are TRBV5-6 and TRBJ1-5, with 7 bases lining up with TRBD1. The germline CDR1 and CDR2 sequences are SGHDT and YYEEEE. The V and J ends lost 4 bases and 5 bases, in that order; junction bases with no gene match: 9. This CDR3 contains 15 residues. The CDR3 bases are TGTGCCAGCAGCCTAGGGACAGCTCTCTATCAGCCCCAGCATTTT. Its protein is CASSLGTALYQPQHF.

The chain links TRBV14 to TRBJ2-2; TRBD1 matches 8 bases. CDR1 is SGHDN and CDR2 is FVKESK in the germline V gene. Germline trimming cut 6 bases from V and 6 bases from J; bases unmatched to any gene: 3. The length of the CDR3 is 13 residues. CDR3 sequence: CASRETGAGELFF. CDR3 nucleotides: TGTGCCAGCAGGGAGACAGGGGCCGGGGAGCTGTTTTTT.

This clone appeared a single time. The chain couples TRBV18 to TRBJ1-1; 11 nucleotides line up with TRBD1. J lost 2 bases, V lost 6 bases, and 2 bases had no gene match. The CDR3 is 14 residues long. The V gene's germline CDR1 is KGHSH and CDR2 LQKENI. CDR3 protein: CASSRTGGNTEAFF. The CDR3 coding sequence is TGTGCCAGCTCCCGGACAGGGGGCAACACTGAAGCTTTCTTT.

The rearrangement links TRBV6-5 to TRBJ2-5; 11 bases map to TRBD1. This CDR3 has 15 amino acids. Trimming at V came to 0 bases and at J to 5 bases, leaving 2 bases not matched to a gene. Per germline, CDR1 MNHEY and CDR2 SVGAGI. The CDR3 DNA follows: TGTGCCAGCAGTTACTCGGACAGGGGGCTTGAGACCCAGTACTTC. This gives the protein CASSYSDRGLETQYF.

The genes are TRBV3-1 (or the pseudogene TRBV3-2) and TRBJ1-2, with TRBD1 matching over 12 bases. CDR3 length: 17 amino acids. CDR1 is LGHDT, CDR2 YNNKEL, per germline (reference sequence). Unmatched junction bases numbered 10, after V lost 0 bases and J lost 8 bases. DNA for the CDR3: TGTGCCAGCAGCCAAGATGCCGGGACAGGGGGCACATGGGGCTACACCTTC. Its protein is CASSQDAGTGGTWGYTF.

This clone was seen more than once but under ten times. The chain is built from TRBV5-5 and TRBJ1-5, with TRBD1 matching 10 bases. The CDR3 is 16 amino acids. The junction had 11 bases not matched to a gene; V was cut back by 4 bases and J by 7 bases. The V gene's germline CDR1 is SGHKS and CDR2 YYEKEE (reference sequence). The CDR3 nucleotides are TGTGCCAGCAGCCCGACGCGGACAGGGGGACTCCAGCCCCAGCATTTT. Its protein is CASSPTRTGGLQPQHF.